Each of the 29 T cell receptor beta chains below was sequenced from the same sample in a study of blood T cell repertoires in COVID-19. TCRdb's table, derived via immunoSEQ multiplex PCR, lists solely in-frame clones and lacks some. The repertoire includes about 160,000 clones, roughly 80% of them detected once, and 7% sits in the top ten. Source material: peripheral blood. Receptors were obtained from a woman between 35 and 50 years old with COVID-19, enrolled during active disease.

The chain carries TRBV7-2 and TRBJ2-1; 14 bases align to TRBD2. CDR1 is SGHTA and CDR2 is FQGNSA in the germline V gene. The CDR3 extends over 15 amino acids. V trimming: 6 bases; J trimming: 7 bases; junction bases outside the gene matches: 5. CDR3 in amino acids: CASRLTSGRANEQFF. Written as DNA, the CDR3 is TGTGCCAGCAGGCTGACTAGCGGGAGGGCGAATGAGCAGTTCTTC. The full variable domain, with the rest looked up from reference TRBV7-2 and TRBJ2-1, is GAGVSQSPSNKVTEKGKDVELRCDPISGHTALYWYRQSLGQGLEFLIYFQGNSAPDKSGLPSDRFSAERTGGSVSTLTIQRTQQEDSAVYLCASRLTSGRANEQFFGPGTRLTVL.

The chain carries TRBV2 and TRBJ2-5, with 9 bases fitting TRBD2. CDR3 length: 14 residues. The germline CDR1 and CDR2 sequences are SNHLY and FYNNEI. The trim removed 4 bases at V and 5 bases at J, leaving 5 bases unmatched. Here the CDR3 DNA reads TGTGCCAGCAGTGGGCGGGAGGGCCGTGAGACCCAGTACTTC. It codes for CASSGREGRETQYF.

The chain links TRBV28 to TRBJ2-2; D is ambiguous. V dropped 6 bases and J dropped 5 bases, with 7 bases sitting between them. The CDR3 runs 12 residues. Germline CDR1 and CDR2: MDHEN and SYDVKM. The CDR3 DNA sequence: TGTGCCAGCAGCCTAAGAACCGGGGAGCTGTTTTTT. It is translated as CASSLRTGELFF.

The genes are TRBV5-1 and TRBJ2-7; maybe TRBD2 (5 bases). From germline, CDR1 is SGHRS and CDR2 YFSETQ. The germline V and J ends were trimmed by 4 bases and 6 bases, with 14 bases remaining between them. This CDR3 contains 13 residues. The CDR3 nucleotides are TGCGCCAGCAGCACGGGATCCTGGCTCGAGCAGTACTTC. It codes for CASSTGSWLEQYF.

V gene TRBV5-6 combines with J gene TRBJ2-5, with 8 bases matching TRBD2. The CDR3 totals 15 residues. The V and J ends lost 1 base and 1 base, in that order; junction bases with no gene match: 3. Germline CDR1 and CDR2: SGHDT and YYEEEE. DNA of the CDR3: TGTGCCAGCAGCTTGTCCGGGAGGGCCCAAGAGACCCAGTACTTC. Translation: CASSLSGRAQETQYF.

The V and J genes are TRBV7-6 and TRBJ2-3; 12 bases line up with TRBD2. The germline gives CDR1 SGHVS, CDR2 FNYEAQ. V lost 1 base to trimming and J lost 5 bases; unmatched junction nucleotides: 4. CDR3 length: 16 amino acids. The CDR3 region has the DNA TGTGCCAGCAGCTTAGGTCTAGCGGGAGGGGGAGATACGCAGTATTTT. Its translation is CASSLGLAGGGDTQYF. Complete variable domain (other parts from reference TRBV7-6 and TRBJ2-3): GAGVSQSPRYKVTKRGQDVALRCDPISGHVSLYWYRQALGQGPEFLTYFNYEAQQDKSGLPNDRFSAERPEGSISTLTIQRTEQRDSAMYRCASSLGLAGGGDTQYFGPGTRLTVL.

The chain joins TRBV19 to TRBJ1-5; possible D gene TRBD1, 5 bases. Trimming left V 0 bases short and J 1 base short, with 10 bases between. The CDR3 totals 16 residues. Germline assignment: CDR1 LNHDA and CDR2 SQIVND (reference sequence). CDR3 region: CASSIDWGGSNQPQHF. DNA of the CDR3: TGTGCCAGTAGTATAGATTGGGGGGGAAGCAATCAGCCCCAGCATTTT.

The chain carries TRBV30 and TRBJ2-3; a weak D match, TRBD2 (6 bases). Germline V gene sequence: CDR1 GTSNPN, CDR2 SVGIG (reference sequence). Trimming removed 2 bases from V and 0 bases from J, with 30 bases in between. The CDR3 length is 21 residues. The CDR3 coding sequence is TGTGCCTGGAGTTCCGGGGGAGATATACCAACGGGCCTCACTAGCACAGATACGCAGTATTTT. It specifies CAWSSGGDIPTGLTSTDTQYF.

This clone turned up a few times. This chain uses TRBV10-1 with TRBJ1-6; D ambiguous. This CDR3 contains 14 residues. Germline CDR1 is WNHNN and CDR2 is SYGVQD (reference sequence). The germline V and J ends were trimmed by 4 bases and 14 bases, with 18 bases remaining between them. CDR3 in amino acids: CASSAGTSMGALHF. CDR3 bases: TGCGCCAGCAGTGCGGGCACTTCTATGGGAGCCCTCCACTTT.

The rearrangement uses TRBV4-1 and TRBJ1-2; TRBD1 matches 7 bases. Germline V gives CDR1 MGHRA, CDR2 YSYEKL. J was trimmed by 1 base and V by 1 base; bases with no gene match: 9. The CDR3 runs 17 residues. The CDR3 region has the DNA TGCGCCAGCAGCCAAGTTTGGGGACAGTACGATAACTATGGCTACACCTTC. Translated, it gives CASSQVWGQYDNYGYTF.

This chain joins TRBV3-1 (or the pseudogene TRBV3-2) and TRBJ2-2; 7 bases agree with TRBD1. The V gene's germline CDR1 is LGHDT and CDR2 YNNKEL (reference sequence). V was clipped by 6 bases and J by 5 bases; unmatched bases: 9. The CDR3 has 15 amino acids. CDR3 nucleotides: TGTGCCAGCAGACCGAACAGGGGTGGGACCGGGGAGCTGTTTTTT. It is translated as CASRPNRGGTGELFF.

J is TRBJ1-5 and V is TRBV19; D is undetermined. This CDR3 region has 12 residues. Trimming stripped 8 bases from V and 4 bases from J, with 9 bases between. The germline CDR1 and CDR2 sequences are LNHDA and SQIVND (reference sequence). DNA of the CDR3: TGTGCCAGTGAGGAGGGTAATCAGCCCCAGCATTTT. Translating gives CASEEGNQPQHF.

V and J are TRBV2 and TRBJ1-1; D gene uncertain. The germline gives CDR1 SNHLY, CDR2 FYNNEI. Trimming pared 8 bases from V and 2 bases from J, leaving 12 bases between. The CDR3 totals 13 residues. The CDR3 bases are TGTGCCAGCCTCCGAGAGAGCAACACTGAAGCTTTCTTT. Its protein is CASLRESNTEAFF. Supplemented by reference TRBV2 and TRBJ1-1, the full variable domain reads EPEVTQTPSHQVTQMGQEVILRCVPISNHLYFYWYRQILGQKVEFLVSFYNNEISEKSEIFDDQFSVERPDGSNFTLKIRSTKLEDSAMYFCASLRESNTEAFFGQGTRLTVV.

The chain links TRBV3-1 (or the pseudogene TRBV3-2) to TRBJ2-7; 11 bases are shared with TRBD2. The J segment lost 3 bases and the V segment lost 6 bases, leaving 7 bases of the junction unmatched. Looked up from germline, CDR1 is LGHDT and CDR2 is YNNKEL (reference sequence). The CDR3 runs 15 residues. The chain's CDR3 is CASSPGTSGFYEQYF. The CDR3, as DNA: TGTGCCAGCAGTCCCGGGACTAGCGGTTTCTACGAGCAGTACTTC.

The chain couples TRBV7-3 to TRBJ2-2; a possible D gene is TRBD2 (7 bases). V lost 2 bases to trimming and J lost 11 bases, with 18 bases between them. Germline V gives CDR1 SGHTA, CDR2 FQGTGA. The CDR3 spans 15 residues. The CDR3 spells CASSLGGALASELFF. The CDR3 DNA is TGTGCCAGCAGCTTAGGGGGGGCCCTCGCTTCCGAGCTGTTTTTT.

This chain uses TRBV7-8 with TRBJ1-2, with 7 bases matching TRBD1. Losses at the gene ends were 2 bases for V and 4 bases for J; bases not matched to a gene: 7. CDR3 length: 15 residues. Germline loops: CDR1 SGHVS, CDR2 FQNEAQ. This CDR3 reads CASSLLKGAAYGYTF. In DNA form, the CDR3 reads TGTGCCAGCAGCTTACTAAAGGGGGCAGCCTATGGCTACACCTTC.

The chain employs TRBV4-1 and TRBJ1-2; no reliable D call. V gave up 0 bases and J gave up 3 bases, with 5 bases separating them. Germline loops: CDR1 MGHRA, CDR2 YSYEKL. The length of the CDR3 is 13 residues. CDR3 nucleotides: TGCGCCAGCAGCCAAGACAGGTACTATGGCTACACCTTC. It codes for CASSQDRYYGYTF.

The chain employs TRBV6-1 and TRBJ1-1; D not certain. The germline V gene has CDR1 MNHNS and CDR2 SASEGT. V lost 2 bases and J 4 bases, leaving 5 bases between the germline ends. CDR3 size: 12 residues. The CDR3, as DNA: TGTGCCAGCAGTGAACGGGTCACTGAAGCTTTCTTT. Protein product: CASSERVTEAFF.

Here the CDR3 reads CASSPWDSYEQYF. In DNA form, the CDR3 reads TGTGCCAGCAGTCCCTGGGACAGCTACGAGCAGTACTTC. The chain couples TRBV28 to TRBJ2-7; 7 bases agree with TRBD1. Germline CDR1 and CDR2: MDHEN and SYDVKM. V lost 5 bases, J lost 3 bases, and 4 bases stayed unmatched. This CDR3 region has 13 residues.

The chain recombines TRBV14 with TRBJ2-2, with TRBD2 matching 12 bases. The CDR3 is 17 amino acids. J was trimmed by 6 bases and V by 3 bases; bases with no gene match: 8. The germline V gene encodes CDR1 SGHDN and CDR2 FVKESK. The CDR3 coding sequence is TGTGCCAGCAGCCACCGGAGACTAGCGGGAGCGGCCGGGGAGCTGTTTTTT. The encoded protein is CASSHRRLAGAAGELFF.

The gene calls are TRBV18 and TRBJ1-4, with 10 bases that match TRBD1. V shed 3 bases and J 7 bases; nucleotides not matched to a gene: 2. Per the germline V gene, CDR1 is KGHSH and CDR2 is LQKENI. This CDR3 has 14 residues. CDR3 in amino acids: CASSPGQGSEKLFF. The CDR3 DNA follows: TGTGCCAGCTCACCGGGACAGGGGTCTGAAAAACTGTTTTTT.

The rearrangement joins TRBV2 to TRBJ2-6; D might be TRBD1 (5 bases). Germline assignment: CDR1 SNHLY and CDR2 FYNNEI. The CDR3 runs to 14 residues. V lost 3 bases and J lost 2, with 5 bases in between. The CDR3 spells CASSDRAGANVLTF. Here the CDR3 DNA reads TGTGCCAGCAGTGACAGGGCTGGGGCCAACGTCCTGACTTTC.

CDR3 DNA sequence: TGTGCCAGCAGCTCCCAAACGGGCTCCTACAATGAGCAGTTCTTC. Translating it yields CASSSQTGSYNEQFF. This sequence joins TRBV7-3 and TRBJ2-1; no clear D gene. This CDR3 comprises 15 residues. The V gene's germline CDR1 is SGHTA and CDR2 FQGTGA. The ends were cut back, 4 bases at V and 0 bases at J, with 10 bases in the middle.

This sequence joins TRBV7-9 and TRBJ2-7; D is uncertain. V was trimmed by 5 bases and J by 1 base, leaving 15 bases between them. Germline V lookup: CDR1 SEHNR, CDR2 FQNEAQ (reference sequence). The CDR3 is made up of 15 amino acids. The CDR3 spells CASSPEVGFSYEQYV. CDR3 nucleotides: TGTGCCAGCAGCCCTGAGGTCGGCTTTTCCTACGAGCAGTACGTC.

A few counts support this clone. The genes are TRBV28 and TRBJ1-6; D perhaps matches TRBD1 (6 bases). Looked up from germline, CDR1 is MDHEN and CDR2 is SYDVKM. This CDR3 is 13 amino acids long. V was cut by 3 bases and J by 10 bases, with 10 bases left in between. The CDR3 DNA is TGTGCCAGCAGTTTCAGGGGTCGGTCACCCCTCCACTTT. Its protein product is CASSFRGRSPLHF.

The chain is built from TRBV12-3 or TRBV12-4 and TRBJ1-2, with 7 bases lining up with TRBD1. Trimming took 2 bases from V and 7 from J; bases not matched to a gene: 1. The CDR3 has 12 residues. DNA of the CDR3: TGTGCCAGCAGTTTACCAGGGGGTGGCTACACCTTC. It yields the protein CASSLPGGGYTF.

The chain employs TRBV27 and TRBJ2-1; TRBD2 matches 10 bases. The V gene end was trimmed by 0 bases and the J gene end by 0 bases; junction bases not matched to a gene: 2. Germline-derived CDR1 and CDR2 are MNHEY and SMNVEV (reference sequence). CDR3 length equals 17 residues. The CDR3 region has the DNA TGTGCCAGCAGTTTATCAAGGACTAGCGGCTCCTACAATGAGCAGTTCTTC. Its translation is CASSLSRTSGSYNEQFF.

The chain combines TRBV6-5 with TRBJ2-2; the D gene is possibly TRBD1 (5 bases). V lost 7 bases and J 2 bases, leaving 14 bases between the germline ends. Germline assignment: CDR1 MNHEY and CDR2 SVGAGI. The CDR3 extends over 15 amino acids. CDR3 loop: CASKIKGPNTGELFF. In DNA form, the CDR3 reads TGTGCCAGCAAGATAAAGGGGCCAAACACCGGGGAGCTGTTTTTT.

V and J are TRBV4-1 and TRBJ2-5; 8 bases align to TRBD2. Germline assignment: CDR1 MGHRA and CDR2 YSYEKL. V lost 0 bases, J lost 7 bases, and 10 bases stayed unmatched. This CDR3 region has 16 residues. The CDR3 spells CASSQDGGGYLGTQYF. The CDR3 region has the DNA TGCGCCAGCAGCCAAGACGGCGGGGGGTACCTAGGGACCCAGTACTTC.